Included here is one TCR beta chain sequence, with context. As originally analysed: Reference gene primer amplification in the assay estimated nucleated cell counts. The assay was immunoSEQ multiplex PCR, and TCRdb's table has in-frame clones only and misses some. The V and J calls and clone size were taken over from that table, and D and trimming were inferred from the DNA. Altogether under 80,000 clones are present, 85% being singletons, with the ten largest covering approximately 5%. This record comes from a study of blood T cell repertoires in COVID-19. Overall study context: Both acute and convalescent COVID-19 samples were obtained from the United States, Italy and Spain. PBMCs, B-cell-depleted T cells, or T cells provided the cDNA or gDNA that made up the material.

In germline, CDR1 is SGDLS, CDR2 YYNGEE. There are 13 residues in the CDR3. V was shortened by 1 base and J by 7 bases, with 9 bases between the two germline ends. The receptor's source is an older man with acute or convalescent COVID-19. The sample consisted of peripheral blood. J is TRBJ2-1 and V is TRBV9, with a weak D call TRBD2 (5 bases). As DNA, the CDR3 is TGTGCCAGCAGCGTACCTAGCTTAAATGAGCAGTTCTTC. This translates into CASSVPSLNEQFF. Filled out from reference TRBV9 and TRBJ2-1, the complete variable domain reads DSGVTQTPKHLITATGQRVTLRCSPRSGDLSVYWYQQSLDQGLQFLIQYYNGEERAKGNILERFSAQQFPDLHSELNLSSLELGDSALYFCASSVPSLNEQFFGPGTRLTVL.